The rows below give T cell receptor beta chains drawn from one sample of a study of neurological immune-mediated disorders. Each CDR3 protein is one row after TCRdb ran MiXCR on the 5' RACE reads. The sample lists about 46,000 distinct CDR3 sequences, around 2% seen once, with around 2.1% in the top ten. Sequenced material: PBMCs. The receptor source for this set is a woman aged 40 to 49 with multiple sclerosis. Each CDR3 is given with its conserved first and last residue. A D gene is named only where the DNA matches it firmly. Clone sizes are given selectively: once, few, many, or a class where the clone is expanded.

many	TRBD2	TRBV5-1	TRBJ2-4	TGCGCCAGCAGCTTCGGACTAGCGGGGCCGAAAAACATTCAGTACTTC	CASSFGLAGPKNIQYF
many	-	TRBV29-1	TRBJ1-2	TGCAGCGTTGAAGTGGGAAACAAGGCTGGCTACACCTTC	CSVEVGNKAGYTF
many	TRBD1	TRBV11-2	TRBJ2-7	TGTGCCAGCAGCGCGGGACAGGGAGGGTACGAGCAGTACTTC	CASSAGQGGYEQYF
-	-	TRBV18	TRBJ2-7	TGTGCCAGCTCACCAGGCAGGGAATCCTACGAGCAGTACTTC	CASSPGRESYEQYF
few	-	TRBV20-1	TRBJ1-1	TGCAGTGCTAGGAGAACTGAAGCTTTCTTT	CSARRTEAFF
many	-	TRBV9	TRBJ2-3	TGTGCCAGCAGCGTGACTAGTACAGATACGCAGTATTTT	CASSVTSTDTQYF
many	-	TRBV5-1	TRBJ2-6	TGCGCCAGCAGCTTGGCCTTCTCTGGGGCCAACGTCCTGACTTTC	CASSLAFSGANVLTF
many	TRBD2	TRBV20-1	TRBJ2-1	TGCAGCGCCCGTCGGGGGGGCACGGGGAATGAGCAGTTCTTC	CSARRGGTGNEQFF
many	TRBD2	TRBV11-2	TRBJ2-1	TGTGCCAGCAGCTTAGTTAGCGGGGCCTACAATGAGCAGTTCTTC	CASSLVSGAYNEQFF
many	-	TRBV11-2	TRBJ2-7	TGTGCCAGCAGCTTAGATGGGATTGTCAACTACGAGCAGTACTTC	CASSLDGIVNYEQYF
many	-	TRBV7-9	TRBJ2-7	TGTGCCAGCAGCTGGAACTATATTGGGGGCCCCTACGAGCAGTACTTC	CASSWNYIGGPYEQYF
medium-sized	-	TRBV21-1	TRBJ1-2	TGTGCCAGCGCCAAGGTCCGAGAGCGGGGAATTAACTATGGCTACACCTTC	CASAKVRERGINYGYTF
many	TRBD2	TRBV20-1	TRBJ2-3	TGCAGTGCACTTACTAGCGGGGATACGCAGTATTTT	CSALTSGDTQYF
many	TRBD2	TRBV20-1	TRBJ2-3	TGCAGTGCTAGAGACTCAGCGGGGGGGCAAGATACGCAGTATTTT	CSARDSAGGQDTQYF
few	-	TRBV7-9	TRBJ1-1	TGTGCCAGCAGCCACGGCCCAGCTGAAGCTTTCTTT	CASSHGPAEAFF
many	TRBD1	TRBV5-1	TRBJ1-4	TGCGCCAGCAGCCTCCGGGACAGAAATGAAAAACTGTTTTTT	CASSLRDRNEKLFF
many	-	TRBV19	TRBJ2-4	TGTGCCAGTAGTGCAGTACTAGCCAAAAACATTCAGTACTTC	CASSAVLAKNIQYF
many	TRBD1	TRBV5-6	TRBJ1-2	TGTGCCAGCAGGTTGGACAGGGGCTATGGCTACACCTTC	CASRLDRGYGYTF
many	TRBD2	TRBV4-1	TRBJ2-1	TGCGCCAGCAGTCCTATCCGTAGCGGGGGGGAGGATGAGCAGTTCTTC	CASSPIRSGGEDEQFF
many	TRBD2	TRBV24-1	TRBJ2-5	TGTGCCACCAGTGATTTGACTCGGGGGGGGGACCAAGAGACCCAGTACTTC	CATSDLTRGGDQETQYF
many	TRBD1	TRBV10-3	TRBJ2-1	TGTGCCATCAGGGCCGGGACAGGGCCCTACAATGAGCAGTTCTTC	CAIRAGTGPYNEQFF
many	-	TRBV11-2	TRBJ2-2	TGTGCCAGCAGCTTAGACCGGGACACCGGGGAGCTGTTTTTT	CASSLDRDTGELFF
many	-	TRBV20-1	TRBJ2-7	TGCAGTGCTAGAGATACAGGTTACGAGCAGTACTTC	CSARDTGYEQYF
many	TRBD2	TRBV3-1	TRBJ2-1	TGTGCCAGCAGCCAAGTAGCGGGAAACAATGAGCAGTTCTTC	CASSQVAGNNEQFF
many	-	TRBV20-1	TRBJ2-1	TGCAGTGCTAGAGATTTCTACAATGAGCAGTTCTTC	CSARDFYNEQFF
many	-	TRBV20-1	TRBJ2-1	TGCAGTGCTAGAGATGAGGGATACAATGAGCAGTTCTTC	CSARDEGYNEQFF
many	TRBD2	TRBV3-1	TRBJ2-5	TGTGCCAGCAGCCACCGGGGGGACGAGACCCAGTACTTC	CASSHRGDETQYF
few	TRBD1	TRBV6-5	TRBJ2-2	TGTGCCAGCAGTTACTCCGGGGGACAGGTGAACACCGGGGAGCTGTTTTTT	CASSYSGGQVNTGELFF
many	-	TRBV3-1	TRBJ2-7	TGTGCCAGCAGCCAAGGATATACGACCGGCTACGAGCAGTACTTC	CASSQGYTTGYEQYF
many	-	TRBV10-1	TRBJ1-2	TGCGCCAGCAGGGAAGCCGGGGTTGCCTATGGCTACACCTTC	CASREAGVAYGYTF
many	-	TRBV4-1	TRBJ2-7	TGCGCCAGCAGCTCCCGCGTCGGCTACGAGCAGTACTTC	CASSSRVGYEQYF
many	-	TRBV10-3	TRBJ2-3	TGTGCCATCAGTGAGTCGGGAGGTTTCTTAGATACGCAGTATTTT	CAISESGGFLDTQYF
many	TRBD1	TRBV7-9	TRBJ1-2	TGTGCCAGCAGCTTACAAGGGGGCGGCTATGGCTACACCTTC	CASSLQGGGYGYTF
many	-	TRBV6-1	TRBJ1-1	TGTGCCAGCAGTGAAACTCTCGGATTCCGTGAAGCTTTCTTT	CASSETLGFREAFF
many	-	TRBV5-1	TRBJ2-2	TGCGCCAGCAGCGCGGAACGTGGGGAGCTGTTTTTT	CASSAERGELFF